The entry that follows covers one TCR beta chain sequence. The data were obtained in a study of CD8 T cells in Susac syndrome. Reverse transcription of about 0.45 to 1 ug RNA was carried out with random hexamers. Multiplex PCR with immunoSEQ amplified the TCR beta CDR3 across 54 Vbeta and 13 Jbeta. TCRdb reanalysed the immunoSEQ multiplex PCR reads using MiXCR and keeps one entry per CDR3 protein. This sample has around 80,000 distinct CDR3 sequences, with roughly 94% found just once. The germline CDR1 and CDR2 sequences are KGHSH and LQKENI. CDR3 length: 9 residues. V lost 1 base to trimming and J lost 11 bases, with 2 bases between them.

The sequence was collected from a human donor with Susac syndrome. Sample: CD8+ T cells from PBMCs. The V call is TRBV18, the J call TRBJ1-1; the D is unclear. The CDR3 spells CASSPLAFF. The CDR3 DNA reads as TGTGCCAGCTCACCACTGGCTTTCTTT.